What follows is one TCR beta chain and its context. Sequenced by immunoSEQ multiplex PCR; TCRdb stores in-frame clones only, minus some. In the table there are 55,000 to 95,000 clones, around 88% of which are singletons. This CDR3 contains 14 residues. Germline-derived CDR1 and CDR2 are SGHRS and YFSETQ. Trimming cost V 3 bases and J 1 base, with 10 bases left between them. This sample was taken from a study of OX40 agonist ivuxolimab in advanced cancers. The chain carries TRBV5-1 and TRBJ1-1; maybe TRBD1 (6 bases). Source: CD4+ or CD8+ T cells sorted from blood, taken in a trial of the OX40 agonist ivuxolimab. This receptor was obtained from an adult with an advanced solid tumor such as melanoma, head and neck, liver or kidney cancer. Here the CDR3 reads CASSWGHPNTEAFF. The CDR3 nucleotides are TGCGCCAGCAGCTGGGGACACCCGAACACTGAAGCTTTCTTT.